This T cell receptor (beta chain) was obtained from a study of T cells expressing NK-cell markers. TCRdb reprocessed the 5' RACE reads, keeping one entry per CDR3 protein, no DNA. Seen in this sample are 400,000 to 450,000 distinct CDR3 sequences; the ten most common clones hold approximately 6.8%. CDR3 length: 14 amino acids. Germline CDR1 and CDR2: DFQATT and SNEGSKA (reference sequence). The rearrangement uses TRBV20-1 and TRBJ2-1; the D call from TCRdb, TRBD1, cannot be confirmed without DNA. The clonotype originates from a woman aged 18-70 years in good health. Sample: blood T cells: a sorted CD56 or NKG2C T cell subset, CD4+ or CD8+ T cells, or bulk PBMC T cells (not recorded which). CDR3 sequence: CSARRTGSYNEQFF.